This paragraph covers one T cell receptor beta chain sequence. Based on its abundance in the sample, this clonotype is medium-sized (0.01 to 0.1%). Its antigen remains unidentified. No quality values exist for individual bases; no much larger clone is one base distant. These data belong to a study of HIV-infected patients and healthy controls (dated by TCRdb to 2014 to 2015). Study-wide context: After three months of therapy, CD4 counts in about 90% of the 16 patients increased to a modest but significant degree while remaining below normal ranges. Patients lacked overall T-cell lymphocytopenia, and total CDR3 counts per chain did not differ significantly from controls. After a further year of therapy, viral load was undetectable in all patients, having already become undetectable in about 75% of the 16 patients by the second bleed. The CD4:CD8 ratio rose slightly, whereas CD8 counts showed no consistent shift during early therapy. The question the study tested was whether immune perturbation and reconstitution could be captured by deep TCR repertoire sequencing of small blood samples from HIV patients. Beyond this particular receptor, the publication reports: In the samples, alpha-beta chain pairing was left undetermined. Comparisons were complicated by unequal numbers of distinct sequences between patients and controls, and rare events from HIV-infected data were overweighted by size-matching. In the study, no determination of donor HLA types was made. Significantly different mean usage between HIV-infected patients and controls was observed for eight alpha and eight beta V genes. The observed differences in diversity were not explained by the slight differences in age and sex profiles between the study cohorts. In HIV-infected patients, the apparent post-therapy recovery of the Gini index was not replicated in size-matched repertoire data. Only sixteen HIV-infected individuals were processed, which the authors considered a major limit on how widely the findings apply. Both the Jaccard index and the count of highly shared sequences showed that healthy controls shared more CDR3s between individuals than HIV+ patients did. During therapy, a significant decrease in frequency was seen for HIV-associated CDR3s, whereas no significant change was found for CMV-associated CDR3s, although most of them became more frequent. Sequencing depth was restricted by the use of whole blood, which also prevented the dynamics of distinct T-cell subpopulations from being separated. Alpha-chain CDR3s from MAIT cells occurred at high frequency in healthy controls but were severely depleted in HIV+ repertoires. HIV-infected repertoires showed significantly elevated mean Gini indices relative to controls, which possibly reflects oligoclonality. Healthy control repertoires showed roughly threefold more distinct CDR3s and higher Shannon diversity than untreated HIV+ repertoires.

Reverse transcription of approximately 460 ng RNA was performed with SuperScript III using primers directed against the alpha and beta constant regions. Separate alpha and beta chain libraries were made by chain-specific third strand synthesis with multiplexing indices. The protocol used a single primer pair to amplify all rearrangements within a chain, which avoided primer bias, and attached molecular barcodes to each cDNA molecule. Purified cDNA was joined by T4 RNA Ligase 1 to a 5' RACE adapter carrying a random hexamer and the SP2 sequencing primer site. Second strand synthesis was primed from the SP2 site with Phusion polymerase, using slow temperature ramps to favor optimal annealing. Each molecule's 12-nucleotide barcode consisted of two random hexamer sequences, both added before amplification and joined together. An amplification PCR of 23 cycles with P5s and P7 primers came after a short first PCR that had added P5 and P7 adapter elements plus a second index. A total of 25 to 30 PCR cycles were applied to the libraries, which were quantified on a Qubit, sized on a Bioanalyzer, and diluted to roughly 4.4 nM. Sequencing of the normalized libraries was performed on an Illumina MiSeq with 2 x 250 paired-end kits. Into about 10 ul Tris-Cl, the reverse transcription reactions were eluted following cleanup on MinElute columns. Adapter ligations were incubated for around 20 hours at 16 degrees C and subsequently purified with AMPure XP beads at a 1:1 ratio. Per the original workflow: Demultiplexed FASTQ files were processed with a modified Decombinator that output V, J, insert and barcode information. Sequences sharing a barcode but differing from the dominant sequence were discarded as errors, and barcodes clustered at Levenshtein distance 3 were counted to estimate original cDNA molecules. Downstream analyses used R packages ineq, vegan, igraph and RCytoscape, with IMGT nomenclature and CDR3 definitions. V gene usage was calculated across distinct sequences, with every TCR tallied a single time to avoid skew from clonal expansion. Within a donor, similarity networks joined unique CDR3 amino acid sequences in every case where two of them were separated by a single Levenshtein edit. In the repertoires, a search was made for a compiled set of published HIV-specific CDR3s (92 alpha, approximately 700 beta) and CMV-specific CDR3s (under 14 alpha, roughly 250 beta). Random subsampling to size-matched repertoires showed patients' decreased diversity was not caused by their lower sequence numbers. The public reads were reanalyzed by TCRdb: fastp trimming at Q25, MiXCR alignment, in-frame beta chains only. A single entry per CDR3 protein holds the most common genes and DNA from its merged rows. TCRdb, rather than the study authors, made the V and J calls. The sample records thousands of distinct CDR3 sequences, about a tenth of which are singletons. Approximately 15% of the sample is taken by the ten largest.

Whole blood was used without cell fractionation, so the repertoire reflected all unsorted peripheral T cells. For RNA extraction, around 2.5 ml of peripheral blood was drawn into Tempus tubes. HIV-infected adults not yet given antiretroviral therapy and scheduled to start treatment were recruited, and the first sixteen eligible patients underwent processing. Patients were deemed ineligible for enrollment if they had febrile or AIDS-related illness, tumors, hepatitis B or C coinfection, immunomodulatory therapy, recent vaccination or treatment interruptions. Residual genomic DNA was removed with the TURBO-DNase kit and globin mRNA was depleted with GLOBINclear. Pretreatment blood was drawn from HIV-infected patients immediately prior to the initiation of antiretroviral therapy. The sequence derives from an adult with HIV infection. The sequencing here drew on blood, taken before antiretroviral therapy.

Here the CDR3 is given as CASSFRGNQPQHF. The nucleotide sequence reads TGTGCCAGCAGTTTTCGTGGCAATCAGCCCCAGCATTTT. The chain is encoded by TRBV27 joined to TRBJ1-5; the D gene cannot be resolved reliably. The CDR3 runs 13 residues from the cysteine to the phenylalanine. Left in the record is the CDR3 DNA by itself, 39 bases read in frame from the first base. The germline V gene encodes CDR1 MNHEY and CDR2 SMNVEV (reference sequence). Trimming at the junction amounts to 3 bases on V and 2 bases on J, and the germline ends lie 5 bases apart.